These 23 T cell receptor beta chains share one sample of origin, sequenced in a study of shared T cell receptors in the human thymus. Profiling relied on immunoSEQ multiplex PCR, and the TCRdb table lists in-frame clones only, not all of them. The data show approximately 490,000 clones, 78% seen once. The same sample was also used in a study of human thymus T cells.

The specimen sequenced was thymocytes. All receptors come from a boy younger than two with a congenital heart defect.

This chain joins TRBV28 and TRBJ2-4, with 11 bases lining up with TRBD2. The V and J ends lost 5 bases and 5 bases, in that order; junction bases with no gene match: 5. The CDR3 is 15 residues long. Germline V gene sequence: CDR1 MDHEN, CDR2 SYDVKM. CDR3 bases: TGTGCCAGCAGTCTAGCGGGAGGCCGCGAAAACATTCAGTACTTC. This sequence encodes CASSLAGGRENIQYF. The whole variable domain, remainder taken from reference TRBV28 and TRBJ2-4, is DVKVTQSSRYLVKRTGEKVFLECVQDMDHENMFWYRQDPGLGLRLIYFSYDVKMKEKGDIPEGYSVSREKKERFSLILESASTNQTSMYLCASSLAGGRENIQYFGAGTRLSVL.

The chain's CDR3 is CASSSGGFEYEQYF. DNA for the CDR3: TGTGCCAGCAGTTCAGGAGGGTTTGAGTACGAGCAGTACTTC. This chain joins TRBV28 and TRBJ2-7; possible D gene TRBD2, 6 bases. Deletions cut 4 bases from V and 4 bases from J, with 14 bases between. The CDR3 sequence is 14 residues long. Germline loops: CDR1 MDHEN, CDR2 SYDVKM.

This clone occurred a few times. CDR3 coding DNA: TGTGCCACCTGGACTAGCGGAATTTCAGATACGCAGTATTTT. Protein: CATWTSGISDTQYF. The chain carries TRBV28 and TRBJ2-3; 10 bases are a match to TRBD2. Trimming cost V 10 bases and J 4 bases; bases outside gene matches: 8. CDR1 and CDR2 (germline): MDHEN, SYDVKM. This CDR3 has 14 amino acids. Full variable domain (remainder filled in from reference TRBV28 and TRBJ2-3): DVKVTQSSRYLVKRTGEKVFLECVQDMDHENMFWYRQDPGLGLRLIYFSYDVKMKEKGDIPEGYSVSREKKERFSLILESASTNQTSMYLCATWTSGISDTQYFGPGTRLTVL.

This rearrangement joins TRBV14 to TRBJ2-7, with 16 bases identical to TRBD2. J gave up 5 bases and V 2 bases, and 6 bases lay outside the gene matches. Germline V CDR1 and CDR2: SGHDN, FVKESK. CDR3 length equals 17 residues. CDR3 residues: CASSQPGTSGRADEQYF. The CDR3 DNA reads as TGTGCCAGCAGCCAACCCGGGACTAGCGGGAGGGCAGACGAGCAGTACTTC.

Written as DNA, the CDR3 is TGTGCCAGTAGTCCTTCCATACTGAGTGAGAGGGTCGAGACCGGGGAGCTGTTTTTT. It yields the protein CASSPSILSERVETGELFF. The rearrangement uses TRBV19 and TRBJ2-2, with a weak D call TRBD2 (5 bases). This CDR3 has 19 residues. CDR1 and CDR2 from the germline V gene are LNHDA and SQIVND (reference sequence). Trimming stripped 5 bases from V and 5 bases from J, with 27 bases between.

This chain uses TRBV4-3 with TRBJ2-1, with 10 bases aligning to TRBD2. The CDR3 has 16 residues. The V gene's germline CDR1 is LGHNA and CDR2 YSLEER. Trimming removed 3 bases from V and 8 bases from J; junction bases left unmatched: 10. CDR3 nucleotides: TGCGCCAGCAGCCATCCGCTAGCGGGAGAAGGACATGAGCAGTTCTTC. It translates to CASSHPLAGEGHEQFF.

V gene TRBV4-3 combines with J gene TRBJ1-2, with D perhaps matching TRBD1 (5 bases). CDR1 is LGHNA and CDR2 is YSLEER in the germline V gene. V dropped 2 bases and J dropped 6 bases, with 19 bases sitting between them. This CDR3 is 16 amino acids long. Here the CDR3 reads CASSQRPWRGEDGYTF. The CDR3 DNA reads TGCGCCAGCAGCCAACGCCCCTGGCGGGGGGAGGATGGCTACACCTTC.

This clone was recorded once. The chain couples TRBV19 to TRBJ2-3; 7 bases fit TRBD1. Trimming removed 5 bases from V and 7 bases from J; junction bases left unmatched: 15. The CDR3 covers 16 residues. CDR1 and CDR2 from the germline V gene are LNHDA and SQIVND (reference sequence). The CDR3 DNA follows: TGTGCCAGTAGTCCCTCCCAGGGACAGCCCTCATATACGCAGTATTTT. Residues: CASSPSQGQPSYTQYF. Full variable domain (missing parts from reference TRBV19 and TRBJ2-3): DGGITQSPKYLFRKEGQNVTLSCEQNLNHDAMYWYRQDPGQGLRLIYYSQIVNDFQKGDIAEGYSVSREKKESFPLTVTSAQKNPTAFYLCASSPSQGQPSYTQYFGPGTRLTVL.

The chain combines TRBV29-1 with TRBJ2-1; D uncertain. This CDR3 comprises 13 residues. V shed 3 bases and J shed 6 bases, with 12 bases lying between them. Germline CDR1 is SQVTM and CDR2 is ANQGSEA. The chain's CDR3 is CSVENYLGNEQFF. The DNA for the CDR3 is TGCAGCGTTGAGAACTACTTAGGCAATGAGCAGTTCTTC.

The V call is TRBV30, the J call TRBJ2-3, with TRBD2 identical over 8 bases. The trim removed 4 bases at V and 4 bases at J, leaving 10 bases unmatched. The CDR3 is 15 amino acids. CDR1 and CDR2 from the germline V gene are GTSNPN and SVGIG (reference sequence). The CDR3 reads CAWKLERERSDTQYF. The CDR3 coding sequence is TGTGCCTGGAAGTTGGAGCGGGAGAGGTCAGATACGCAGTATTTT.

This chain joins TRBV7-2 and TRBJ2-7; D is uncertain. CDR3 length equals 14 residues. V gave up 2 bases and J gave up 3 bases, with 11 bases separating them. Germline V gene lookup returns CDR1 SGHTA and CDR2 FQGNSA. CDR3 DNA: TGTGCCAGCAGCTTACCTGGCTTTCACTACGAGCAGTACTTC. Amino acid sequence: CASSLPGFHYEQYF.

CDR3 DNA sequence: TGTGCCAGCAGTCCGATCCCCATTCCCACAGGGTCGGAGACCCAGTACTTC. This sequence encodes CASSPIPIPTGSETQYF. The rearrangement uses TRBV28 and TRBJ2-5; weak D call: TRBD1 (6 bases). The germline V gene encodes CDR1 MDHEN and CDR2 SYDVKM. This CDR3 has 17 amino acids. Trimming removed 5 bases at V and 5 bases at J, with 24 bases between.

This sequence joins TRBV2 and TRBJ2-7, with D maybe TRBD1 (5 bases). Trimming took 6 bases from V and 4 from J, leaving 22 bases between them. The CDR3 totals 16 residues. Looked up from germline, CDR1 is SNHLY and CDR2 is FYNNEI. CDR3 region: CASRASSRAIHYEQYF. The DNA of the CDR3 is TGTGCCAGCAGGGCCTCGAGCAGGGCCATTCATTACGAGCAGTACTTC.

The rearrangement links TRBV10-1 to TRBJ2-7; 10 bases match TRBD2. The germline V gene encodes CDR1 WNHNN and CDR2 SYGVQD (reference sequence). This CDR3 region has 17 residues. V lost 4 bases and J lost 2; bases outside the gene matches: 11. Here the CDR3 DNA reads TGCGCCAGCAGTGGATACCTGAGGACTAGCGGAGCCTACGAGCAGTACTTC. It translates to CASSGYLRTSGAYEQYF.

The chain links TRBV6-1 to TRBJ1-1, with D unresolved. Germline V CDR1 and CDR2: MNHNS, SASEGT. V shed 1 base and J shed 4 bases, with 10 bases lying between them. The length of the CDR3 is 14 residues. The CDR3 nucleotides read TGTGCCAGCAGTGAAGTACAGATAGGCACTGAAGCTTTCTTT. Protein product: CASSEVQIGTEAFF.

The V gene is TRBV4-1, the J gene TRBJ2-1; 7 nucleotides line up with TRBD2. J gave up 5 bases and V 2 bases, and 6 bases lay outside the gene matches. The CDR3 sequence is 15 residues long. CDR1 and CDR2 from the germline V gene are MGHRA and YSYEKL. CDR3 sequence (DNA): TGCGCCAGCAGCCAAAGGGGAGGGACGAACAATGAGCAGTTCTTC. Its protein product is CASSQRGGTNNEQFF.

The chain uses TRBV27 and TRBJ2-4, with a possible D match to TRBD2 (6 bases). This CDR3 region has 17 residues. CDR1 is MNHEY, CDR2 SMNVEV, per germline (reference sequence). V lost 6 bases to trimming and J lost 6 bases, with 24 bases between them. CDR3 residues: CASRSFQGVVSGNIQYF. The DNA of the CDR3 is TGTGCCAGCAGATCTTTTCAGGGTGTTGTTAGCGGAAACATTCAGTACTTC.

The rearrangement uses TRBV21-1 and TRBJ1-2; whether TRBD1, the table's D call, matches the DNA was not checked. TRBV21-1 is flagged as a pseudogene. This CDR3 is 14 amino acids long. CDR3 sequence: CASSRDRGRGGYTF. The CDR3 DNA reads TGTGCCAGCAGCAGGGACAGGGGGCGAGGAGGCTACACCTTC.

This sequence joins TRBV2 and TRBJ2-5, with D hard to call. In germline, CDR1 is SNHLY, CDR2 FYNNEI. Trimming pared 4 bases from V and 1 base from J, leaving 10 bases between. The CDR3 consists of 14 residues. The CDR3 reads CASSVPGGQETQYF. The CDR3 DNA sequence: TGTGCCAGCAGTGTCCCCGGTGGCCAAGAGACCCAGTACTTC.

The chain carries TRBV11-1 and TRBJ2-1; possible D gene TRBD2, 5 bases. Germline V gives CDR1 SGHAT, CDR2 FQDESV (reference sequence). The CDR3 spans 15 residues. V was shortened by 1 base and J by 3 bases, with 10 bases between the two germline ends. CDR3 sequence (DNA): TGTGCCAGCAGCTTAGGGGCTAGCAGCTACAATGAGCAGTTCTTC. Its protein product is CASSLGASSYNEQFF.

The chain carries TRBV11-2 and TRBJ1-5; 7 bases align to TRBD1. CDR1 and CDR2 from the germline V gene are SGHAT and FQNNGV. V lost 4 bases and J lost 3; bases outside the gene matches: 3. The CDR3 runs 14 residues. CDR3 nucleotide sequence: TGTGCCAGCAGCTCCGGGACAGACAATCAGCCCCAGCATTTT. It encodes CASSSGTDNQPQHF.

This clone was detected once. The chain is built from TRBV7-3 and TRBJ2-5; 11 bases align to TRBD2. J was trimmed by 4 bases and V by 1 base; bases with no gene match: 2. Germline V gives CDR1 SGHTA, CDR2 FQGTGA. The length of the CDR3 is 15 residues. The CDR3 loop is CASSLSGLAGETQYF. In DNA, the CDR3 is TGTGCCAGCAGCTTAAGTGGACTAGCGGGAGAGACCCAGTACTTC.

The sample holds one count of this clone. This chain joins TRBV20-1 and TRBJ2-1; D not resolved. CDR1 is DFQATT and CDR2 is SNEGSKA in the germline V gene (reference sequence). V was trimmed by 6 bases and J by 9 bases, leaving 12 bases between them. CDR3 length equals 11 residues. For the CDR3, the DNA is TGCAGTGCGAGGTTGGGTTTTGAGCAGTTCTTC. This gives the protein CSARLGFEQFF.